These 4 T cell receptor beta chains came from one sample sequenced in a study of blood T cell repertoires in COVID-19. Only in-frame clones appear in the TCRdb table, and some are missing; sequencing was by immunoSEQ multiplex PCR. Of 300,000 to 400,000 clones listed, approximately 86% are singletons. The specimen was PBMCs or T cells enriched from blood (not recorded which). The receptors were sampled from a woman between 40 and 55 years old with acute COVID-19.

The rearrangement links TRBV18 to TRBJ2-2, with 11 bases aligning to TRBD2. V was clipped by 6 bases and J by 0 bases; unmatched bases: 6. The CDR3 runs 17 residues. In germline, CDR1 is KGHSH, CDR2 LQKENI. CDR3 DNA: TGTGCCAGCTCCAAGACTAGCGGGGACGCGAACACCGGGGAGCTGTTTTTT. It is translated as CASSKTSGDANTGELFF.

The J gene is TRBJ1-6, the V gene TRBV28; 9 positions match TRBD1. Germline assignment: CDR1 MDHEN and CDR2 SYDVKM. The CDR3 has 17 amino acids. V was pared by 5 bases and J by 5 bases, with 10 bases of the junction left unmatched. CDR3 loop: CASSRPTGGFNNSPLHF. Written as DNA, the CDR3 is TGTGCCAGCAGTCGACCGACAGGGGGTTTCAATAATTCACCCCTCCACTTT.

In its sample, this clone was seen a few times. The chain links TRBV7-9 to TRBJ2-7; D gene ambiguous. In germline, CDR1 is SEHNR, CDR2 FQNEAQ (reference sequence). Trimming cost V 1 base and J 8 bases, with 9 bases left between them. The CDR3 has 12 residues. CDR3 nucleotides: TGTGCCAGCAGCTTAGGCACTACCAAGCAGTACTTC. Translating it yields CASSLGTTKQYF.

In nucleotides, the CDR3 is TGTGCCAGCACCGATCGGACTAGCGGGACCTACGAGCAGTACTTC. This sequence encodes CASTDRTSGTYEQYF. The chain uses TRBV27 and TRBJ2-7; 12 bases are shared with TRBD2. The germline gives CDR1 MNHEY, CDR2 SMNVEV (reference sequence). The J segment lost 2 bases and the V segment lost 7 bases, leaving 6 bases of the junction unmatched. The CDR3 is made up of 15 amino acids.